This T cell receptor (beta chain) was observed in a study of T cell repertoires in cytomegalovirus infection. Overall study: Both CMV infection and a matching HLA type were indicated by public TCR beta signatures. Findings and limits, study-wide: The ex vivo response was dominated by HLA-C-restricted CMV-specific TCR beta clonotypes.

This clonotype has only a few counts. The antigen is not known. MiXCR, run by TCRdb on the reads, gives a single entry per CDR3 protein. The sample records more than 250,000 distinct CDR3 sequences, around 25% being singletons. Germline trimming cut 2 bases from V and 5 bases from J; bases unmatched to any gene: 3. CDR3 length: 14 residues. Germline V gene sequence: CDR1 SEHNR, CDR2 FQNEAQ (reference sequence). This sequence joins TRBV7-9 and TRBJ2-7, with 10 nucleotides matching TRBD2. This material consisted of cultured PBMCs, taken from culture after CMV antigen stimulation. This receptor was obtained from a human donor in good health (CMV status not recorded). Some clones in this sample may be carry-over from other donors' samples. The CDR3: CASSLSLAGDEQYF. The CDR3 nucleotides read TGTGCCAGCAGCTTATCCCTAGCGGGAGACGAGCAGTACTTC.